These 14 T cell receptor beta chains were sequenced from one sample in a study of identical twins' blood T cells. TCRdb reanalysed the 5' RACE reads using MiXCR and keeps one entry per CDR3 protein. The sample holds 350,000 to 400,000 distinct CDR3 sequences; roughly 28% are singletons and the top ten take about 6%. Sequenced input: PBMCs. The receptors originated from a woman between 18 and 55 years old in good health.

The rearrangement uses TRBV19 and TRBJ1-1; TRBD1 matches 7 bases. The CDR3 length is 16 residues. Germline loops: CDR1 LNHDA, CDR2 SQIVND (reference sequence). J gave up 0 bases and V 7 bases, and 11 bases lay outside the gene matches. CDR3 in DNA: TGTGCCAGTAAGACAGGGAGAGTCGCGGTGAACACTGAAGCTTTCTTT. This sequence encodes CASKTGRVAVNTEAFF. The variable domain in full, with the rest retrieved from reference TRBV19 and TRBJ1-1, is DGGITQSPKYLFRKEGQNVTLSCEQNLNHDAMYWYRQDPGQGLRLIYYSQIVNDFQKGDIAEGYSVSREKKESFPLTVTSAQKNPTAFYLCASKTGRVAVNTEAFFGQGTRLTVV.

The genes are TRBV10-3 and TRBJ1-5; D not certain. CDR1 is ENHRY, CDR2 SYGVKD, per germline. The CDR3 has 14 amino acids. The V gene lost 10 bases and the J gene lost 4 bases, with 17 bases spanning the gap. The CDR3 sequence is CATGISGENQPQHF. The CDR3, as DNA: TGTGCCACCGGAATATCCGGGGAAAATCAGCCCCAGCATTTT.

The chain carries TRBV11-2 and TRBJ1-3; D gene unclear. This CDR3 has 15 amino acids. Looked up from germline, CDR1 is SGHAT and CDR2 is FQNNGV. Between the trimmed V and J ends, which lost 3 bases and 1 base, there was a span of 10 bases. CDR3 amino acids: CASSFSGVSGNTIYF. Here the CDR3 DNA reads TGTGCCAGCAGCTTTTCCGGGGTATCTGGAAACACCATATATTTT.

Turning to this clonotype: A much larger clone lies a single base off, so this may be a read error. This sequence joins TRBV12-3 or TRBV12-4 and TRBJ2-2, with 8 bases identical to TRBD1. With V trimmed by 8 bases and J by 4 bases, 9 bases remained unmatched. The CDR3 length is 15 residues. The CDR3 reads CASGPGTGRTGELFF. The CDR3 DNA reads TGTGCCAGCGGTCCCGGGACAGGACGCACCGGGGAGCTGTTTTTT.

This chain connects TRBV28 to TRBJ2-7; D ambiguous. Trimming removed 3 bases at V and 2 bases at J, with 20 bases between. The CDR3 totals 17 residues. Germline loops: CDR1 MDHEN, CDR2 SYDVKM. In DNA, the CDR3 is TGTGCCAGCAGTTTTTCTAATCGGTACAGAGAAGCCTACGAGCAGTACTTC. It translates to CASSFSNRYREAYEQYF.

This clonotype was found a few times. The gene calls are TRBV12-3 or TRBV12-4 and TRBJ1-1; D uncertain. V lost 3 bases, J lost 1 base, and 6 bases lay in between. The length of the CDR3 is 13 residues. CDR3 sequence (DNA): TGTGCCAGCAGTTTCAAACCGAACACTGAAGCTTTCTTT. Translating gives CASSFKPNTEAFF.

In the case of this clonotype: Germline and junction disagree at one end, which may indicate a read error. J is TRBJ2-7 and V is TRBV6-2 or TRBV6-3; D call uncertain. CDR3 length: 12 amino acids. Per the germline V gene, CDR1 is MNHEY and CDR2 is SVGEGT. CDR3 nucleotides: TGTGCCAGCAGCCAACAGCCCTACGTGCAGTACTTC. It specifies CASSQQPYVQYF.

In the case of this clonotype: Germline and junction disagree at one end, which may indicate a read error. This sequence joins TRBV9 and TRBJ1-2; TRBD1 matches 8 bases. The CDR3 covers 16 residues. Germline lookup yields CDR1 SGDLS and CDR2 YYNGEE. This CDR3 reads CARSVAPTGGIYGYTF. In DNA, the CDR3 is TGTGCCCGCAGCGTAGCTCCAACAGGGGGGATTTATGGCTACACCTTC. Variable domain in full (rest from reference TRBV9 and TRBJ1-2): DSGVTQTPKHLITATGQRVTLRCSPRSGDLSVYWYQQSLDQGLQFLIQYYNGEERAKGNILERFSAQQFPDLHSELNLSSLELGDSALYFCARSVAPTGGIYGYTFGSGTRLTVV.

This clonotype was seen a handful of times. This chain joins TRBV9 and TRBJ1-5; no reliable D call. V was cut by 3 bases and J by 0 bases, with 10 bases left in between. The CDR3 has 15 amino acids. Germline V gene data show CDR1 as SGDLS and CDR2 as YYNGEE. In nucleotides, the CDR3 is TGTGCCAGCAGCGGGACGGCCAATAGCAATCAGCCCCAGCATTTT. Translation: CASSGTANSNQPQHF.

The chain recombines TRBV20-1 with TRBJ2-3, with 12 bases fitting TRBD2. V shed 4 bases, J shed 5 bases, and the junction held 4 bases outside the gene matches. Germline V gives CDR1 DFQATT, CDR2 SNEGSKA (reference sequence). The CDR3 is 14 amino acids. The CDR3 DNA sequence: TGCAGTGCTACACTAGCGGGGGGCGGAGATACGCAGTATTTT. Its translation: CSATLAGGGDTQYF.

CDR3 sequence (DNA): TGCAGTGCTAGAGATAGTCGGGGGAGGGCGTACAATGAGCAGTTCTTC. This codes for CSARDSRGRAYNEQFF. This chain uses TRBV20-1 with TRBJ2-1; 7 bases are shared with TRBD2. Trimming cost V 0 bases and J 4 bases; bases outside gene matches: 9. The CDR3 length is 16 residues. Germline assignment: CDR1 DFQATT and CDR2 SNEGSKA (reference sequence).

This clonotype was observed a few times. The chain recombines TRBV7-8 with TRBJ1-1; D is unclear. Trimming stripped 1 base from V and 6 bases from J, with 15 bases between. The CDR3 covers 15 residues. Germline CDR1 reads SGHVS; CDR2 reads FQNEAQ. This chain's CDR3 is CASSLDYDRTAEAFF. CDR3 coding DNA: TGTGCCAGCAGCTTAGACTATGACCGGACCGCTGAAGCTTTCTTT.

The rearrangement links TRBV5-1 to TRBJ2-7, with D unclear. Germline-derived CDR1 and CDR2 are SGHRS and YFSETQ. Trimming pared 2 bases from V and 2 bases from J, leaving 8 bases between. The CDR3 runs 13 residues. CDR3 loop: CASSFDPAYEQYF. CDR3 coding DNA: TGCGCCAGCAGCTTTGACCCCGCCTACGAGCAGTACTTC. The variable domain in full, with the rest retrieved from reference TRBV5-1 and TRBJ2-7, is KAGVTQTPRYLIKTRGQQVTLSCSPISGHRSVSWYQQTPGQGLQFLFEYFSETQRNKGNFPGRFSGRQFSNSRSEMNVSTLELGDSALYLCASSFDPAYEQYFGPGTRLTVT.

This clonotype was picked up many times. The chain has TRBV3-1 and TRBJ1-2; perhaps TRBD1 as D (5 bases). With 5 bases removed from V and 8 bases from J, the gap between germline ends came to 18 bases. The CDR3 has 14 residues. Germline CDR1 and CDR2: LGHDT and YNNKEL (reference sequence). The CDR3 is CASSARDGGRGYTF. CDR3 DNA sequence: TGTGCCAGCAGCGCCCGGGACGGTGGTAGAGGCTACACCTTC.